Listed below are T cell receptor beta chains from one sample, sequenced in a study of blood T cell repertoires in COVID-19. Data came from immunoSEQ multiplex PCR; TCRdb stores just in-frame clones and leaves some out. The sample shows around 160,000 clones, about 84% of them seen only once. Sample: PBMCs or T cells enriched from blood (not recorded which). The receptor source for this set is a man aged 40-49 years who had recovered from COVID-19. Each CDR3 is given with its conserved first and last residue. The D gene is left open where the match is weak. The size of a clone is reported for some rows only, either as once, few or many, or as a class for expanded clones.

j_call v_call d_call clone_size cdr3_aa cdr3_nt
TRBJ2-3 TRBV6-1 . once CASSELFSTDTQYF TGTGCCAGCAGTGAACTTTTCTCTACAGATACGCAGTATTTT
TRBJ1-5 TRBV24-1 TRBD1 once CATSGTGGQPQHF TGTGCCACCAGCGGGACAGGGGGGCAGCCCCAGCATTTT
TRBJ1-5 TRBV2 TRBD1 few CASSEALGQGNQPQHF TGTGCCAGCAGTGAAGCGCTGGGACAGGGAAATCAGCCCCAGCATTTT
TRBJ2-2 TRBV11-3 TRBD2 . CASSFTGRGTGELFF TGTGCCAGCAGCTTTACCGGGAGGGGCACCGGGGAGCTGTTTTTT
TRBJ2-5 TRBV7-9 TRBD2 . CASSLLGGEETQYF TGTGCCAGCAGCTTATTGGGAGGGGAAGAGACCCAGTACTTC
TRBJ1-6 TRBV27 TRBD1 . CASSSDRASVRSYNSPLHF TGTGCCAGCAGTTCGGACAGGGCGTCCGTCCGCTCCTATAATTCACCCCTCCACTTT
TRBJ1-1 TRBV5-1 TRBD1 few CASSNRGQGVTEAFF TGCGCCAGCAGCAACCGGGGACAGGGAGTAACTGAAGCTTTCTTT
TRBJ1-4 TRBV9 TRBD1 few CASSPTGQNEKLFF TGTGCCAGCAGCCCGACAGGGCAAAATGAAAAACTGTTTTTT
TRBJ1-1 TRBV19 TRBD1 . CASSIQDRGLSFF TGTGCCAGTAGTATCCAGGACAGGGGCTTGTCTTTCTTT
TRBJ1-1 TRBV29-1 TRBD1 . CSAGTGRTEAFF TGCAGCGCAGGGACAGGGCGTACTGAAGCTTTCTTT
TRBJ2-5 TRBV14 . . CASISRGAPLRETQYF TGTGCCAGCATTTCCCGGGGAGCCCCCCTGAGAGAGACCCAGTACTTC
TRBJ2-1 TRBV4-2 TRBD2 . CASSQDPRGSGGYNEQFF TGTGCCAGCAGCCAAGACCCCCGGGGTAGCGGGGGCTACAATGAGCAGTTCTTC
TRBJ1-2 TRBV30 . . CAWSDGGRGYTF TGTGCCTGGAGTGACGGAGGTAGAGGCTACACCTTC
TRBJ2-2 TRBV30 TRBD1 . CAWSFNVGDRDTGELFF TGTGCCTGGAGTTTTAACGTAGGGGACAGGGATACCGGGGAGCTGTTTTTT
TRBJ2-1 TRBV11-3 . . CASSFRGEQFF TGTGCCAGCAGCTTCCGGGGGGAGCAGTTCTTC
TRBJ1-2 TRBV3-1/TRBV3-2 . . CASSQEGRDRGYTF TGTGCCAGCAGCCAAGAGGGCAGGGATCGGGGCTACACCTTC
TRBJ2-7 TRBV6-6 TRBD1 few CASSSNSDRGVYEQYF TGTGCCAGCTCCTCAAACTCGGACAGGGGGGTCTACGAGCAGTACTTC
TRBJ2-3 TRBV29-1 . . CSVEKAADTQYF TGCAGCGTTGAAAAAGCCGCAGATACGCAGTATTTT